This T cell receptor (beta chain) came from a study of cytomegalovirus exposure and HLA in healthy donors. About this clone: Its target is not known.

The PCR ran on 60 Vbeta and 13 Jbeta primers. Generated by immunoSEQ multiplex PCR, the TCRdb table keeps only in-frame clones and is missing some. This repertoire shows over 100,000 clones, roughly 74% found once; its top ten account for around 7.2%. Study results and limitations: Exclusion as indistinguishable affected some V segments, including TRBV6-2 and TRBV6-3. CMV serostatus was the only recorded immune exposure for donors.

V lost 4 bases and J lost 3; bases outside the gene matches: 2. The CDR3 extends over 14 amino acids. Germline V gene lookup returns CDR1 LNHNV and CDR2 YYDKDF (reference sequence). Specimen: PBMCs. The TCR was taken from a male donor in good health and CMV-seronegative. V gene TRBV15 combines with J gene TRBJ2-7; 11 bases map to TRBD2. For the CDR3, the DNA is TGTGCCACCAGCAAACTAGCGGGAGTCTACGAGCAGTACTTC. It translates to CATSKLAGVYEQYF. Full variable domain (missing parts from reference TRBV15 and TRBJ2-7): DAMVIQNPRYQVTQFGKPVTLSCSQTLNHNVMYWYQQKSSQAPKLLFHYYDKDFNNEADTPDNFQSRRPNTSFCFLDIRSPGLGDTAMYLCATSKLAGVYEQYFGPGTRLTVT.